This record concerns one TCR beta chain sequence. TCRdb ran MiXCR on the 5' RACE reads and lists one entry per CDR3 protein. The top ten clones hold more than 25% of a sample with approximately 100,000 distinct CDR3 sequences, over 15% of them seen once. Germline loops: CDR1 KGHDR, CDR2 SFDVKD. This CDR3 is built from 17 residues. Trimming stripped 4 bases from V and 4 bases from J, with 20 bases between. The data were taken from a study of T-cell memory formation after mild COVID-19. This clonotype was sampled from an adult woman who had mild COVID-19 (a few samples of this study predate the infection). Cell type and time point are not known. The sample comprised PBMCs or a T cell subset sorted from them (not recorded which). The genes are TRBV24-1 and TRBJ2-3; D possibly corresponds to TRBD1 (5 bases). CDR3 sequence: CATSESQGFVGADTQYF. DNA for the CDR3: TGTGCCACCAGTGAGTCTCAGGGTTTCGTCGGAGCAGATACGCAGTATTTT.